This TCR beta chain was obtained from a study of T cell responses to AZD1222 COVID-19 vaccine. Study-wide points: Donor demographics were predominantly white British with a female majority; clonal diversity may be underestimated. Among vaccine-associated CD4 TCRs, coverage spanned spike, with dominance at 160-218 and 743-854.

V was clipped by 5 bases and J by 3 bases, with 10 bases between them. This CDR3 has 14 residues. Germline V gene lookup returns CDR1 SGHTA and CDR2 FQGNSA. Worth noting for this clone: The antigen remains unidentified.

Profiled with immunoSEQ multiplex PCR; TCRdb holds only in-frame clones, not every one. The table has around 99,000 clones, about 85% seen once; the top ten hold 4.8%. The source is an adult who received the AZD1222 COVID-19 vaccine. The sample in question was peripheral blood, obtained 28 days after the second AZD1222 dose. The chain links TRBV7-2 to TRBJ1-4; no clear D gene. For the CDR3, the DNA is TGTGCCAGCAGCCCCACGGGGTCTAATGAAAAACTGTTTTTT. Translating gives CASSPTGSNEKLFF.